These 10 T cell receptor beta chains share one sample of origin, sequenced in a study of shared clonotypes between healthy human individuals. Cells designated naive CD8 were CD45RO-negative and were positively selected for CCR7, with terminally differentiated effector memory CD45RA+ cells excluded. Some clones are missing from TCRdb's copy, which holds only in-frame ones; the method was immunoSEQ multiplex PCR. The sample lists fewer than 1 million clones; roughly 96% were seen once. The sample taken for sequencing was naive CD8+ T cells sorted from blood. The receptors stem from a man aged 25 to 40 in good health.

J is TRBJ2-7 and V is TRBV27, with D possibly matching TRBD2 (5 bases). The V end lost 3 bases, the J end lost 2 bases, and 8 bases lay between the germline ends. The CDR3 runs to 13 residues. Germline V gene sequence: CDR1 MNHEY, CDR2 SMNVEV (reference sequence). The CDR3 DNA reads as TGTGCCAGCAGTTTGGCACTAGCCTACGAGCAGTACTTC. Protein product: CASSLALAYEQYF.

This chain joins TRBV6-5 and TRBJ2-7; TRBD1 aligns across 9 bases. The CDR3 spans 15 residues. The trim removed 5 bases at V and 2 bases at J, leaving 7 bases unmatched. Germline V gives CDR1 MNHEY, CDR2 SVGAGI. The CDR3 DNA sequence: TGTGCCAGCAGTCCCCGGGACAGGGTGACCTACGAGCAGTACTTC. Translating it yields CASSPRDRVTYEQYF.

This chain links TRBV28 with TRBJ2-7, with TRBD1 matching over 9 bases. The CDR3 is 16 amino acids. J was trimmed by 1 base and V by 6 bases; bases with no gene match: 10. The germline gives CDR1 MDHEN, CDR2 SYDVKM. CDR3 DNA: TGTGCCAGCAGCTCCCTGACAGGGGGGTTTTCCTACGAGCAGTACTTC. This codes for CASSSLTGGFSYEQYF.

The J gene is TRBJ2-1, the V gene TRBV4-1; tentatively, D is TRBD1 (5 bases). Trimming removed 2 bases at V and 5 bases at J, with 10 bases between. The CDR3 consists of 14 residues. Germline V CDR1 and CDR2: MGHRA, YSYEKL. This CDR3 is CASSQSDNHNEQFF. In DNA form, the CDR3 reads TGCGCCAGCAGCCAATCGGACAATCACAATGAGCAGTTCTTC.

CDR3 in DNA: TGTGCCAGTAAGTTTGCCGCAACTAATGAAAAACTGTTTTTT. It is translated as CASKFAATNEKLFF. V gene TRBV19 combines with J gene TRBJ1-4; D remains ambiguous. This CDR3 is 14 amino acids long. Germline CDR1 and CDR2: LNHDA and SQIVND (reference sequence). V shed 7 bases and J shed 0 bases, with 9 bases lying between them.

The V call is TRBV15, the J call TRBJ2-1; TRBD2 is a possible D gene (6 bases). The CDR3 is 13 amino acids. CDR1 and CDR2 from the germline V gene are LNHNV and YYDKDF (reference sequence). Trimming left V 9 bases short and J 6 bases short, with 15 bases between. The CDR3 spells CATNSISGNEQFF. For the CDR3, the DNA is TGTGCCACGAATTCTATTAGCGGCAATGAGCAGTTCTTC.

The chain links TRBV27 to TRBJ1-2; a possible D gene is TRBD1 (5 bases). The CDR3 covers 16 residues. V was shortened by 1 base and J by 4 bases, with 16 bases between the two germline ends. CDR1 MNHEY and CDR2 SMNVEV come from the germline V gene (reference sequence). The CDR3 protein is CASSLFSGRLGYGYTF. The CDR3, as DNA: TGTGCCAGCAGTTTATTTTCAGGGAGGCTTGGCTATGGCTACACCTTC.

V is TRBV29-1 and J is TRBJ1-1; 8 bases line up with TRBD1. This CDR3 contains 14 residues. The V gene end was trimmed by 3 bases and the J gene end by 3 bases; junction bases not matched to a gene: 6. Germline V CDR1 and CDR2: SQVTM, ANQGSEA. The CDR3 region has the DNA TGCAGCGTTGATCTGGGCAGGGGGCACACTGAAGCTTTCTTT. Translation gives CSVDLGRGHTEAFF.

The chain recombines TRBV11-2 with TRBJ2-7; no definite D call. V shed 3 bases and J shed 0 bases, with 9 bases lying between them. Germline lookup yields CDR1 SGHAT and CDR2 FQNNGV. This CDR3 has 14 residues. The CDR3 loop is CASSLAFSSYEQYF. The CDR3, as DNA: TGTGCCAGCAGCTTGGCCTTTAGCTCCTACGAGCAGTACTTC.

J is TRBJ2-5 and V is TRBV5-1; a possible D gene is TRBD2 (6 bases). V lost 0 bases and J lost 5, with 11 bases in between. The germline CDR1 and CDR2 sequences are SGHRS and YFSETQ. CDR3 length: 14 residues. CDR3 amino acids: CASSLAVGGETQYF. The CDR3 nucleotides read TGCGCCAGCAGCTTGGCGGTTGGGGGGGAGACCCAGTACTTC.